This record looks at one T cell receptor (beta chain) sequence and its context. These data come from a study of blood T cell repertoires in COVID-19. Study as a whole: Acute-phase and convalescent COVID-19 samples originated in the United States, Italy and Spain. PBMCs, B-cell-depleted T cells, or T cells provided the cDNA or gDNA that made up the material.

Under the authors' procedure: Estimation of nucleated cell counts relied on the amplification of reference gene primers. Data came from immunoSEQ multiplex PCR; TCRdb stores just in-frame clones and leaves some out. Clonal size and the V and J genes are those of that table, whereas D and trimming came from the DNA. Of about 300,000 clones listed, about 90% are singletons. J gave up 7 bases and V 4 bases, and 7 bases lay outside the gene matches. The CDR3 is 14 amino acids. Germline lookup yields CDR1 MNHEY and CDR2 SMNVEV (reference sequence). Sequenced material: peripheral blood. The rearrangement links TRBV27 to TRBJ2-5; 9 nucleotides align to TRBD1. The origin of this receptor is a man between 18 and 29 years old who had recovered from COVID-19. As DNA, the CDR3 is TGTGCCAGCAGTTCTGGGACAGGGTACGGGACCCAGTACTTC. It codes for CASSSGTGYGTQYF.